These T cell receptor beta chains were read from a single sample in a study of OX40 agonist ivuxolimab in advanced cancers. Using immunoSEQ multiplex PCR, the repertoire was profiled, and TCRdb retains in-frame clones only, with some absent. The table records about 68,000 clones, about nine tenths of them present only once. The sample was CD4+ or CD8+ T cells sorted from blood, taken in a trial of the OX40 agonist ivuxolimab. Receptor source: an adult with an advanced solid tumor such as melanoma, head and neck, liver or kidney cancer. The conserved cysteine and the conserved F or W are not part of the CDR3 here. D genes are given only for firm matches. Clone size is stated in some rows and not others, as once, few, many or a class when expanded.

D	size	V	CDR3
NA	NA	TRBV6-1	ASSYPGSEQY
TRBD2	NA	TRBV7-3	ASSLLGLAGGYNEQF
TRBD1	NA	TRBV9	ASSVARDRGSYNEQF
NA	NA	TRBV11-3	ASSLESRGTEAF
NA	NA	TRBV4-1	ASSQGPGASNIQY
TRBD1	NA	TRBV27	ASSPGGWSNQPQH
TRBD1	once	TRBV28	ASSLLQGLNTEAF
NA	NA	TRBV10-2	ASSESNEQF
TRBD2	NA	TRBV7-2	ASSILSGVLNEQF
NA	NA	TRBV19	ASSIVGTTGETQY
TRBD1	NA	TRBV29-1	SVEGITGDGANVLT
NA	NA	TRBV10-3	AISESQETGSTDTQY
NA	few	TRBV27	ASSFGTNQPQH
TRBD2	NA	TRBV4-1	ASSPRTSGGFYNEQF
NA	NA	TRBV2	ASIRAPSSGNTIY
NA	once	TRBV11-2	ASSLAGDPEQY
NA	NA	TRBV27	ASSPGRLTYEQY
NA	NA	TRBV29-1	SVVQGYNEQF
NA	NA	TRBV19	ASSLKLENQPQH
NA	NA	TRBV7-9	ASSLITGELF
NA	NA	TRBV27	ASSPPGGEQF
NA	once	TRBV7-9	ASMLVVTGLGETQY
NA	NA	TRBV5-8	ASRWGSFAEQF